This T cell receptor (beta chain) was sequenced during a study of Ad26.COV2.S vaccination and SARS-CoV-2 variants. This clone was seen a few times. There are 17 residues in the CDR3. Germline V gene sequence: CDR1 SNHLY, CDR2 FYNNEI. V was pared by 2 bases and J by 0 bases, with 14 bases between. Sample treatment: some 20 received Ad26.COV2.S at low or high dose, single or two shots; a few received placebo; per-sample allocation not given. Collection of samples fell on day 63 after the first vaccine or placebo injection. The method was immunoSEQ multiplex PCR; TCRdb's version includes in-frame clones alone and lacks a portion of them. The sample includes some 460,000 clones, about 89% seen only once; the top ten take roughly 1.7%.

The source material was peripheral blood, sampled in a trial of Ad26.COV2.S vaccine versus placebo. This receptor was taken from a person aged 18-60 years who received the Ad26.COV2.S COVID-19 vaccine or a placebo. J is TRBJ1-3 and V is TRBV2; no clear D. The DNA of the CDR3 is TGTGCCAGCAGTGAAAGGCGGGCTGGGCGCTCTGGAAACACCATATATTTT. Encoded protein: CASSERRAGRSGNTIYF.